This T cell receptor beta chain was captured by sequencing in a study of T cells after posttransplantation cyclophosphamide. Study observations and caveats: After PTCy, TRB diversity resembled that of CNI/methotrexate controls.

Sequencing was performed with immunoSEQ multiplex PCR; in TCRdb, only in-frame clones are kept and a portion is missing. The data show about 21,000 clones, nearly 99% seen once. Trimming cost V 7 bases and J 2 bases; bases outside gene matches: 3. The CDR3 loop spans 14 amino acids. The germline V gene has CDR1 SNHLY and CDR2 FYNNEI. Notes on this clone: Its antigen remains unidentified.

The sample was naive CD8+ T cells sorted from PBMCs. The sequence derives from a man aged 35 to 55 in good health, CMV-negative, and a related stem cell transplant donor. The chain uses TRBV2 and TRBJ1-3, with TRBD1 matching 9 bases. CDR3 in amino acids: CASIRTGAGNTIYF. The CDR3 coding sequence is TGTGCCAGCATTCGGACAGGGGCTGGAAACACCATATATTTT.